Below, 23 T cell receptor beta chains from the same sample are listed, as sequenced in a study of blood T cell repertoires in COVID-19. Clones were read by immunoSEQ multiplex PCR, and TCRdb kept only the in-frame ones, dropping some. The data hold more than 200,000 clones, with around 84% observed a single time. The specimen sequenced was peripheral blood. The source of these receptors is a man over 45 with COVID-19, enrolled during active disease.

This sequence joins TRBV27 and TRBJ1-5; D call uncertain. CDR3 size: 13 residues. Germline CDR1 reads MNHEY; CDR2 reads SMNVEV (reference sequence). V shed 6 bases and J shed 6 bases, with 12 bases lying between them. The chain's CDR3 is CASSGVAGQPQHF. In DNA form, the CDR3 reads TGTGCCAGCAGCGGGGTGGCGGGTCAGCCCCAGCATTTT.

The chain recombines TRBV11-2 with TRBJ2-7; tentative D call: TRBD1 (5 bases). Trimming left V 6 bases short and J 3 bases short, with 12 bases between. Germline lookup yields CDR1 SGHAT and CDR2 FQNNGV. The CDR3 is 13 residues long. In nucleotides, the CDR3 is TGTGCCAGCAGGGGGCAGGGTGACTACGAGCAGTACTTC. Residues: CASRGQGDYEQYF.

The CDR3 DNA reads as TGTGCCTGGAGTGTAGGAGGGTTCGAGCAGTACTTC. This gives the protein CAWSVGGFEQYF. The chain links TRBV30 to TRBJ2-7, with D possibly TRBD2 on 6 matching bases. The CDR3 spans 12 residues. The ends were cut back, 0 bases at V and 6 bases at J, with 9 bases in the middle. CDR1 is GTSNPN, CDR2 SVGIG, per germline (reference sequence).

Turning to this clone: This sample includes further DNA sequences coding for the same CDR3. The V gene is TRBV18, the J gene TRBJ1-5; no firm D call. The CDR3 is made up of 13 amino acids. V lost 2 bases and J 4 bases, leaving 6 bases between the germline ends. Germline CDR1 KGHSH, CDR2 LQKENI. CDR3 in amino acids: CASSPTENQPQHF. Here the CDR3 DNA reads TGTGCCAGCTCACCAACCGAGAATCAGCCCCAGCATTTT.

The chain uses TRBV6-5 and TRBJ2-7, with D possibly being TRBD2 (6 bases). Germline-derived CDR1 and CDR2 are MNHEY and SVGAGI. The CDR3 extends over 14 amino acids. Between the trimmed V and J ends, which lost 2 bases and 7 bases, there was a span of 15 bases. This CDR3 is CASSYRGSGWEQYF. In DNA, the CDR3 is TGTGCCAGCAGTTACCGGGGGAGTGGATGGGAGCAGTACTTC.

Ten or more counts support this clone. The CDR3 is CASNPWGGPLYEQYF. CDR3 sequence (DNA): TGTGCCAGCAACCCCTGGGGGGGACCCCTTTACGAGCAGTACTTC. The chain is built from TRBV6-5 and TRBJ2-7, with TRBD2 matching 7 bases. Germline V gives CDR1 MNHEY, CDR2 SVGAGI. The junction had 13 bases not matched to a gene; V was cut back by 7 bases and J by 4 bases. This CDR3 has 15 amino acids.

This clone was seen a single time. V gene TRBV7-9 combines with J gene TRBJ2-7, with D possibly TRBD2 on 6 matching bases. V lost 1 base and J 5 bases, leaving 12 bases between the germline ends. The CDR3 has 14 amino acids. The germline V gene has CDR1 SEHNR and CDR2 FQNEAQ (reference sequence). Here the CDR3 DNA reads TGTGCCAGCAGCTTAGGGGGGAGGTCTGACGAGCAGTACTTC. As protein: CASSLGGRSDEQYF.

This chain links TRBV10-3 with TRBJ2-3; 7 nucleotides line up with TRBD1. Germline CDR1 is ENHRY and CDR2 is SYGVKD. The CDR3 loop spans 16 amino acids. Trimming at V came to 6 bases and at J to 2 bases, leaving 11 bases not matched to a gene. The CDR3 sequence: CAIRDRVGGYTDTQYF. The CDR3 DNA sequence: TGTGCCATCAGAGACAGGGTGGGCGGATACACAGATACGCAGTATTTT.

V usage is TRBV12-1 and J usage is TRBJ2-7; TRBD1 is the table's D call, not checked against the DNA. TRBV12-1 is labeled a pseudogene. The CDR3 length is 16 residues. CDR3 in amino acids: CASIVQGVGNAYEQYF. CDR3 nucleotide sequence: TGTGCCAGCATCGTACAGGGTGTGGGGAATGCCTACGAGCAGTACTTC.

A single count supports this clone. The J gene is TRBJ1-1, the V gene TRBV28; D is unclear. In germline, CDR1 is MDHEN, CDR2 SYDVKM. Trimming took 10 bases from V and 7 from J, leaving 16 bases between them. The length of the CDR3 is 12 residues. CDR3 in amino acids: CATTSVAVEAFF. In DNA form, the CDR3 reads TGTGCCACCACGTCAGTCGCCGTTGAAGCTTTCTTT.

The chain uses TRBV2 and TRBJ2-7; 11 bases are shared with TRBD2. Trimming removed 6 bases from V and 3 bases from J; junction bases left unmatched: 10. Germline V gives CDR1 SNHLY, CDR2 FYNNEI. CDR3 length: 16 amino acids. The CDR3 region is CASRTLAGGPRYEQYF. Written as DNA, the CDR3 is TGTGCCAGCAGAACTTTAGCGGGAGGGCCCCGCTACGAGCAGTACTTC.

V is TRBV10-3 and J is TRBJ1-6; D call uncertain. This CDR3 contains 15 residues. Germline values: CDR1 ENHRY, CDR2 SYGVKD. The V end was cut by 4 bases, the J end by 10 bases, with 17 bases between. CDR3 sequence reads: CAISAVGVTDSPLHF. CDR3 DNA sequence: TGTGCCATCAGTGCGGTCGGGGTGACCGACTCACCCCTCCACTTT.

Only one count was recorded for this clone. The chain carries TRBV7-8 and TRBJ2-7; weak D call: TRBD2 (5 bases). The V and J ends lost 5 bases and 0 bases respectively, with 14 bases between them. In germline, CDR1 is SGHVS, CDR2 FQNEAQ. This CDR3 contains 15 residues. DNA of the CDR3: TGTGCCAGCAGCCGAGGCTGGGAGAGCTCCTACGAGCAGTACTTC. Encoded protein: CASSRGWESSYEQYF.

CDR3 nucleotides: TGTGCCAGCAGCTTAGGAGCGGGAGGGACCTCCTACGAGCAGTACTTC. Amino acid sequence: CASSLGAGGTSYEQYF. The chain recombines TRBV13 with TRBJ2-7; the match to TRBD2 covers 10 bases. Germline CDR1 and CDR2: PRHDT and FYEKMQ (reference sequence). The J segment lost 0 bases and the V segment lost 0 bases, leaving 2 bases of the junction unmatched. The length of the CDR3 is 16 residues.

The chain employs TRBV29-1 and TRBJ2-2; D gene uncertain. CDR3 length equals 12 residues. Germline V lookup: CDR1 SQVTM, CDR2 ANQGSEA. V was trimmed by 7 bases and J by 3 bases, leaving 9 bases between them. The CDR3 is CSANTDTGELFF. In nucleotides, the CDR3 is TGCAGCGCCAATACGGACACCGGGGAGCTGTTTTTT.

This rearrangement joins TRBV7-2 to TRBJ1-2; 7 bases line up with TRBD1. The trim removed 5 bases at V and 4 bases at J, leaving 7 bases unmatched. The CDR3 runs to 14 residues. Germline assignment: CDR1 SGHTA and CDR2 FQGNSA. CDR3 bases: TGTGCCAGCAGCCGGGGACAGTCGGGCTATGGCTACACCTTC. The encoded protein is CASSRGQSGYGYTF.

The table lists this clone with a count of one. The chain has TRBV5-4 and TRBJ2-5; TRBD1 is a possible D gene (6 bases). Germline V gives CDR1 SGHNT, CDR2 YYREEE (reference sequence). Trimming stripped 4 bases from V and 7 bases from J, with 11 bases between. The CDR3 totals 12 residues. In DNA, the CDR3 is TGTGCCAGCAGCCGTACAGGGTTGACCCAGTACTTC. Protein: CASSRTGLTQYF.

This chain joins TRBV12-5 and TRBJ1-2; 12 bases agree with TRBD1. The germline CDR1 and CDR2 sequences are LGHNT and FRNRAP. The CDR3 runs to 14 residues. Germline trimming cut 6 bases from V and 4 bases from J; bases unmatched to any gene: 3. CDR3 region: CASGPGQGAYGYTF. CDR3 DNA: TGTGCTAGTGGCCCGGGACAGGGGGCCTATGGCTACACCTTC.

The rearrangement links TRBV10-2 to TRBJ2-7; 9 nucleotides align to TRBD2. The V gene's germline CDR1 is WSHSY and CDR2 SAAADI. The CDR3 consists of 16 residues. J gave up 4 bases and V 0 bases, and 7 bases lay outside the gene matches. As DNA, the CDR3 is TGCGCCAGCAGTGAGTCACTAGGACTAGCGTCTTACGAGCAGTACTTC. This sequence encodes CASSESLGLASYEQYF.

The chain links TRBV28 to TRBJ2-5; 9 bases map to TRBD1. The germline V gene encodes CDR1 MDHEN and CDR2 SYDVKM. This CDR3 is built from 14 residues. The ends lost 7 bases at V and 3 bases at J; junction bases unmatched: 6. The CDR3: CASNFGTGKETQYF. The CDR3 DNA is TGTGCCAGCAATTTTGGGACAGGGAAAGAGACCCAGTACTTC.

Only one count was recorded for this clone. The chain couples TRBV18 to TRBJ1-1; D may be TRBD1 (5 bases). V lost 6 bases, J lost 6 bases, and 17 bases lay in between. Germline values: CDR1 KGHSH, CDR2 LQKENI. CDR3 size: 14 residues. The CDR3 DNA reads as TGTGCCAGCTCCCCAGGGTCGGGGGGGTCTGAAGCTTTCTTT. Protein product: CASSPGSGGSEAFF. Using reference TRBV18 and TRBJ1-1 for the parts outside the CDR3, the full variable domain is NAGVMQNPRHLVRRRGQEARLRCSPMKGHSHVYWYRQLPEEGLKFMVYLQKENIIDESGMPKERFSAEFPKEGPSILRIQQVVRGDSAAYFCASSPGSGGSEAFFGQGTRLTVV.

This clone was detected only a few times. This same CDR3 is encoded by further DNA sequences in the sample. The V gene is TRBV29-1, the J gene TRBJ2-1; 10 nucleotides align to TRBD2. Germline V CDR1 and CDR2: SQVTM, ANQGSEA. The CDR3 covers 14 residues. V was clipped by 6 bases and J by 3 bases; unmatched bases: 5. The CDR3 nucleotides read TGCAGCGTCCTAGCGGGAGTAAGCTACAATGAGCAGTTCTTC. Encoded protein: CSVLAGVSYNEQFF.

The V and J genes are TRBV28 and TRBJ2-7; 9 bases line up with TRBD1. Germline CDR1 and CDR2: MDHEN and SYDVKM. V shed 7 bases and J 0 bases; nucleotides not matched to a gene: 4. The CDR3 consists of 14 residues. The chain's CDR3 is CASIEQGASYEQYF. The CDR3 DNA is TGTGCCAGCATAGAACAGGGGGCCTCCTACGAGCAGTACTTC. Full variable domain (outside the CDR3, taken from reference TRBV28 and TRBJ2-7): DVKVTQSSRYLVKRTGEKVFLECVQDMDHENMFWYRQDPGLGLRLIYFSYDVKMKEKGDIPEGYSVSREKKERFSLILESASTNQTSMYLCASIEQGASYEQYFGPGTRLTVT.